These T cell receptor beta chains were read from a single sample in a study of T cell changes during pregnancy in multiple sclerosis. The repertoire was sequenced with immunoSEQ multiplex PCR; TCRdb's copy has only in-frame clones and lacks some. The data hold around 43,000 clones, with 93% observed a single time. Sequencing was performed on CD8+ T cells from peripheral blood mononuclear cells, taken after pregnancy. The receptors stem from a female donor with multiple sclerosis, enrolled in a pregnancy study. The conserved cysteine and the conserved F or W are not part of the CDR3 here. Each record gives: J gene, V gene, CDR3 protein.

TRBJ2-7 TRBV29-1 SVENTGSYREQY
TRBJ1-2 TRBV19 ASSPLGGPVYGYT
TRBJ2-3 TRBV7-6 ASSLGGGSLDTQY
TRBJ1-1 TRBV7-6 ASSSHENTEAF
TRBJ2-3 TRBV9 ASSVSGGFTDTQY
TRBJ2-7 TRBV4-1 ASSHARAGGSYEQY
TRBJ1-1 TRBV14 ASSQLQLMSTEAF
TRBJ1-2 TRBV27 ASSDGTGVIYGYT
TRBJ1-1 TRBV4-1 ASSQGPRGETEAF
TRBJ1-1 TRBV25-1 ASSDYPGNTEAF
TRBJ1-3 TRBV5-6 ASSFGQGAGNTIY
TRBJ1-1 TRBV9 ASSDTNGGTEAF
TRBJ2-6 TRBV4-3 ASSRRSAGGRSGANVLT
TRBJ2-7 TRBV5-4 ASSYPGGAHEQY
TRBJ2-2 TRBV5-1 ASSFGLGGELF
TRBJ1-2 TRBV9 ASGGLPGYT
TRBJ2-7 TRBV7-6 ASSEGTVVVKQY
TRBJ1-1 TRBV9 ASSPQWNTEAF
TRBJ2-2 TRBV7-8 ASSSTGTDNTGELF
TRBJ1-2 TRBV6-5 ASRYQGKDGYT
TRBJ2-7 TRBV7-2 ASSQTREVYEQY
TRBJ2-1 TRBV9 ASSGTSGMTILSYNEQF